The text below deals with one TCR beta chain. This likely traces to a read error, being one base from a far larger clone. These data originate in a study of low-dose radiotherapy and immunotherapy resistance in tumors. Time point here: before trial treatment. cDNA synthesis used a TRAV/TRBV-specific primer set for both chains. The PCR that amplified TCRs ran for approximately 18 cycles, relying on a constant-region primer and a V-primer adapter. In TCRdb, the reads were re-called with MiXCR into one record per CDR3 protein. The sample includes about 82,000 distinct CDR3 sequences, 18% of them seen just once. Losses at the gene ends were 2 bases for V and 7 bases for J; bases not matched to a gene: 21. Germline V CDR1 and CDR2: SGHKS, YYEKEE (reference sequence). The CDR3 sequence is 18 residues long.

This chain links TRBV5-5 with TRBJ2-7, with 7 positions matching TRBD2. The sequences come from PBMCs, collected before treatment. The sequence was collected from a male donor with prostate cancer. The CDR3 here is CASSFSVGGVGSYNEQYF. Written as DNA, the CDR3 is TGTGCCAGCAGCTTCTCCGTGGGGGGGGTTGGGTCCTACAATGAGCAGTACTTC.